This T cell receptor beta chain was captured in a study of shared clonotypes between healthy human individuals. Across the whole study: Per donor, CD8 memory used one plate, CD8 naive used two, CD4 memory used three and CD4 naive used three.

General observations from the study: There were few donors, and this limited the genetic and exposure-history diversity represented.

The CDR3 is 14 amino acids. V lost 5 bases, J lost 3 bases, and 5 bases stayed unmatched. Per germline, CDR1 SGHRS and CDR2 YFSETQ. Original data processing: ImmunoSEQ output lacked quality scores and full-length reads, limiting matched filtering. Profiling relied on immunoSEQ multiplex PCR, and the TCRdb table lists in-frame clones only, not all of them. That table furnishes V, J and clone size, whereas the DNA furnished D and trimming. The repertoire has approximately 500,000 clones, about 96% of them found once; the top ten carry about 0.064%. A word on this clone: Its antigen is undetermined.

This TCR derives from a woman aged 25 to 45 in good health. The genes are TRBV5-1 and TRBJ2-7; 10 nucleotides match TRBD2. Sequenced input: naive CD4+ T cells sorted from blood. The subset denotes: CD45RA+ positively selected. The DNA for the CDR3 is TGCGCCAGCAGACCTGTAGCGGGAGGCTACGAGCAGTACTTC. Its translation: CASRPVAGGYEQYF.